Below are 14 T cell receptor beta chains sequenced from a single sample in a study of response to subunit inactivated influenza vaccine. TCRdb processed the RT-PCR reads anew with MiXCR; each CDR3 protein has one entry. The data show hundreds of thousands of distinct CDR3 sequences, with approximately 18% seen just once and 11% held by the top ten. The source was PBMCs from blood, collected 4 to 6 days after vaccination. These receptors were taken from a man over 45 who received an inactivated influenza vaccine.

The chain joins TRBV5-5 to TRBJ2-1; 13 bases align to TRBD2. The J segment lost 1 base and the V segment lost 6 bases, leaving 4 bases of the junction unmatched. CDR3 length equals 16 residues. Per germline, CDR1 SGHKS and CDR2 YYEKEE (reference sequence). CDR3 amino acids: CASTGTSGVSYNEQFF. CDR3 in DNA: TGTGCCAGCACTGGGACTAGCGGGGTTTCCTACAATGAGCAGTTCTTC.

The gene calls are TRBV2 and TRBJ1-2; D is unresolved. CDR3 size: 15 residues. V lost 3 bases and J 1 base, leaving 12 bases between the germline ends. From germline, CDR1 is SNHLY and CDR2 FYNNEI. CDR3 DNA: TGTGCCAGCAGTGAGGATGGGTGGAATAACTATGGCTACACCTTC. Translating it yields CASSEDGWNNYGYTF.

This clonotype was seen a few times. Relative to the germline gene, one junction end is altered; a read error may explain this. The CDR3 DNA follows: TGTGCCAGCAGTCCGTCCCGGACTAGCGGGGGTGCCTTC. Its protein product is CASSPSRTSGGAF. V is TRBV6-2 or TRBV6-3 and J is TRBJ2-1, with TRBD2 identical over 13 bases. Germline values: CDR1 MNHEY, CDR2 SVGEGT. The CDR3 is 13 residues long.

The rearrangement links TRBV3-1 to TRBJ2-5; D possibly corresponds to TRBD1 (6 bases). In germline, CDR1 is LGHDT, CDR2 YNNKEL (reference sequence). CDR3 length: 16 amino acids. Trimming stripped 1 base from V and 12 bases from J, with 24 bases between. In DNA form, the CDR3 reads TGTGCCAGCAGCCAAGCGTGGGCCAGCATCGCAGGGGTGGAGTACTTC. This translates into CASSQAWASIAGVEYF.

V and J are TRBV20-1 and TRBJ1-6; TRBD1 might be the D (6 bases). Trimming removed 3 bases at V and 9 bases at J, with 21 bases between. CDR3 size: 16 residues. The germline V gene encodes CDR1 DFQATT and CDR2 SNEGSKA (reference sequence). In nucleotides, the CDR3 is TGCAGTGCTAGGGTGGCAGGGGCCGATGGGCTTTCACCCCTCCACTTT. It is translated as CSARVAGADGLSPLHF.

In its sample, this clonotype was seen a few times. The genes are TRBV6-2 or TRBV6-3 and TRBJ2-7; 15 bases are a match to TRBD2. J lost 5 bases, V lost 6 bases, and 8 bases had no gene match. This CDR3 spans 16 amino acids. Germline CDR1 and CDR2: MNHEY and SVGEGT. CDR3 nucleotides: TGTGCCAGCAGCTCCTGGACTAGCGGGAGGGCAGACGAGCAGTACTTC. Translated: CASSSWTSGRADEQYF.

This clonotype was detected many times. CDR3 amino acids: CASRKTGTSNEQFF. DNA for the CDR3: TGTGCCAGCAGAAAAACCGGGACTAGCAATGAGCAGTTCTTC. The gene calls are TRBV11-2 and TRBJ2-1; TRBD2 matches at 8 bases. V shed 6 bases and J 6 bases; nucleotides not matched to a gene: 7. This CDR3 region has 14 residues. The germline V gene encodes CDR1 SGHAT and CDR2 FQNNGV.

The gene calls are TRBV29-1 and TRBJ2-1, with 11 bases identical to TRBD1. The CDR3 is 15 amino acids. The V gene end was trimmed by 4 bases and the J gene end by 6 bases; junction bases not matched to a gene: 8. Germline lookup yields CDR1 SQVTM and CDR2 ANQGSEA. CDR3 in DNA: TGCAGCGTTGCCTCCGGGACAGGGGGGTCCAATGAGCAGTTCTTC. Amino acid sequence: CSVASGTGGSNEQFF.

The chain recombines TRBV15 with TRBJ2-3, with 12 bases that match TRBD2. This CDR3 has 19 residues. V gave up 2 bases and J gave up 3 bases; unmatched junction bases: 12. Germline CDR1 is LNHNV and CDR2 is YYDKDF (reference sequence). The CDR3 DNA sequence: TGTGCCACCAGCAGACGACGTGAGACTAGCGGGAGACGAACAGATACGCAGTATTTT. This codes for CATSRRRETSGRRTDTQYF.

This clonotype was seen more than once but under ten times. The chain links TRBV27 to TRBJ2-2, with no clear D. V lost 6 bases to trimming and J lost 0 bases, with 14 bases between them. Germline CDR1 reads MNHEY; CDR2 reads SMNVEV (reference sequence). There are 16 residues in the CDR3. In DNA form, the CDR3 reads TGTGCCAGCAGGCCCAGGAGTTTGGCGAACACCGGGGAGCTGTTTTTT. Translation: CASRPRSLANTGELFF.

The CDR3 coding sequence is TGCGCCAGCAGCGCCTCCGCTGGGGCCAACGTCCTGACTTTC. Protein product: CASSASAGANVLTF. The chain employs TRBV5-1 and TRBJ2-6; D gene unclear. This CDR3 has 14 amino acids. Trimming removed 4 bases from V and 2 bases from J, with 7 bases in between. The V gene's germline CDR1 is SGHRS and CDR2 YFSETQ.

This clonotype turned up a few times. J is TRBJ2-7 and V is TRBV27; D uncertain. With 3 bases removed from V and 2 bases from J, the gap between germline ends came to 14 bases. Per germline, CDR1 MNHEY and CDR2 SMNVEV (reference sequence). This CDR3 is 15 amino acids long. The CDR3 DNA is TGTGCCAGCAGTTTTATGGGGTCGCGTCCCTACGAGCAGTACTTC. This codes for CASSFMGSRPYEQYF.

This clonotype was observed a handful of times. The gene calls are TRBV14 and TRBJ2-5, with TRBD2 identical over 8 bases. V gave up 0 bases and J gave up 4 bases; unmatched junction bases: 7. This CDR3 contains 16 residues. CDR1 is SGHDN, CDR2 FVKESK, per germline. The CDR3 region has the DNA TGTGCCAGCAGCCAAGAACGGACTAGCTTGGGAGAGACCCAGTACTTC. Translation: CASSQERTSLGETQYF.

CDR3 sequence: CASSLVGDLGQETQYF. CDR3 bases: TGTGCCAGCAGCTTAGTAGGGGACTTGGGGCAAGAGACCCAGTACTTC. This chain links TRBV7-2 with TRBJ2-5; TRBD2 might be the D (6 bases). V shed 1 base and J shed 2 bases, with 14 bases lying between them. The germline V gene encodes CDR1 SGHTA and CDR2 FQGNSA. The CDR3 has 16 residues.